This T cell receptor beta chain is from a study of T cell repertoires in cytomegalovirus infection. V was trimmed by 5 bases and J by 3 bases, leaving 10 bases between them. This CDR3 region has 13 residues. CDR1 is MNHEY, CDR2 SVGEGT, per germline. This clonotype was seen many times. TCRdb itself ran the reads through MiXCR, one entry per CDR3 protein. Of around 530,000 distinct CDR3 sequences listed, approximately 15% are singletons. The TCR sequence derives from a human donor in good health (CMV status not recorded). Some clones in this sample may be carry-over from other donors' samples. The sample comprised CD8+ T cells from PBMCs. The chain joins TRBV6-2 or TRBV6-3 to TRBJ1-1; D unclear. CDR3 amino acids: CASSLMEYTEAFF. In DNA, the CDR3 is TGTGCCAGCAGTCTAATGGAGTACACTGAAGCTTTCTTT.